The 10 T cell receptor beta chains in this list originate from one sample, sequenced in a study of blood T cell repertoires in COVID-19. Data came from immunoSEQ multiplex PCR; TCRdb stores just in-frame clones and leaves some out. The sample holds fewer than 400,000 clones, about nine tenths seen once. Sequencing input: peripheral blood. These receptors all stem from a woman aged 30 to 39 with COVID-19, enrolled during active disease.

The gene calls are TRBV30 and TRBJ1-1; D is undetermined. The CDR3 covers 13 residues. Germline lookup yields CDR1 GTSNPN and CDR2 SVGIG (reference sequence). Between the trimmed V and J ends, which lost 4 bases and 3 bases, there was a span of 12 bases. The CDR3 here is CAWTRSGDTEAFF. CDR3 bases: TGTGCCTGGACCAGATCAGGTGACACTGAAGCTTTCTTT.

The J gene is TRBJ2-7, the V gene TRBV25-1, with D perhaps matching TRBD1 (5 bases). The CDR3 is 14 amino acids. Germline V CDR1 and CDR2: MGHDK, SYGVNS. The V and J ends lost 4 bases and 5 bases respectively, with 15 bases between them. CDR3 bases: TGTGCCAGCAGTGGCCCAAACAGGCCCCACGAGCAGTACTTC. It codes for CASSGPNRPHEQYF.

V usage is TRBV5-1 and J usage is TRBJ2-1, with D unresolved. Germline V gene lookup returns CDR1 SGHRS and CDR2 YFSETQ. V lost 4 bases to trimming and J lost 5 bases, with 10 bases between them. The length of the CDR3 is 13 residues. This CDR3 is CASSDNSNNEQFF. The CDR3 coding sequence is TGCGCCAGCAGCGATAATAGTAACAATGAGCAGTTCTTC.

CDR3 sequence: CASSVQGSNTEAFF. Here the CDR3 DNA reads TGTGCCAGCAGCGTACAGGGGTCGAACACTGAAGCTTTCTTT. The chain employs TRBV2 and TRBJ1-1; 7 bases match TRBD1. The J segment lost 1 base and the V segment lost 6 bases, leaving 5 bases of the junction unmatched. This CDR3 region has 14 residues. The germline gives CDR1 SNHLY, CDR2 FYNNEI.

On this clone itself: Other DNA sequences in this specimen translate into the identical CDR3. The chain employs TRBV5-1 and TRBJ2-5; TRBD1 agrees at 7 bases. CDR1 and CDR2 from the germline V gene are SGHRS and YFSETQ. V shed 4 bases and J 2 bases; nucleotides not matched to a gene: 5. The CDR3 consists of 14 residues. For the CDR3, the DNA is TGCGCCAGCAGCCTCGGACAGGCGCAAGAGACCCAGTACTTC. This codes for CASSLGQAQETQYF.

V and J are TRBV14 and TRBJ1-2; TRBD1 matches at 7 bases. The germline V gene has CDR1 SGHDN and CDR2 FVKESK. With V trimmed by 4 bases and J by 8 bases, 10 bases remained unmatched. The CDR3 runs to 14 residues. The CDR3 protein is CASSPRTGFGGYTF. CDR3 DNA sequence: TGTGCCAGCAGCCCCCGGACAGGTTTTGGGGGCTACACCTTC.

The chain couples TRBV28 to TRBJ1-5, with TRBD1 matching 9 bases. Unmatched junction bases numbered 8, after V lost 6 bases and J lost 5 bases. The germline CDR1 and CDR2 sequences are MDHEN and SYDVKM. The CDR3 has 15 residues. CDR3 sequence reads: CASRKQGARDQPQHF. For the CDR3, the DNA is TGTGCCAGCAGGAAACAGGGGGCTCGAGATCAGCCCCAGCATTTT.

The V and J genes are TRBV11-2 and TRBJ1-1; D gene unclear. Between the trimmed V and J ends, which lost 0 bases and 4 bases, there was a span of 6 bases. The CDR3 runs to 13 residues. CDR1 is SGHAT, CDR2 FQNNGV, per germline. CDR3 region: CASSLEQFTEAFF. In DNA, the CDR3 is TGTGCCAGCAGCTTAGAGCAGTTCACTGAAGCTTTCTTT.

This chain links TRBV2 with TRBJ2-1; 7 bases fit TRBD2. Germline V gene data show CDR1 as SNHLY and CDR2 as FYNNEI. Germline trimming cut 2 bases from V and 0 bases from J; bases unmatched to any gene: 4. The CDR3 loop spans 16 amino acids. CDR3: CASSESRGSSYNEQFF. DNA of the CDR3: TGTGCCAGCAGTGAATCTCGCGGGAGCTCCTACAATGAGCAGTTCTTC.

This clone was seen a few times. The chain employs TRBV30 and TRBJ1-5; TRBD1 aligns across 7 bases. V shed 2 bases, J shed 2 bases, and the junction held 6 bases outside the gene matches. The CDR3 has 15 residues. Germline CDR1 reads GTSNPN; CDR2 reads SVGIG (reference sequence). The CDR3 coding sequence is TGTGCCTGGAGTAGGGCGGGGACAGGCAATCAGCCCCAGCATTTT. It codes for CAWSRAGTGNQPQHF. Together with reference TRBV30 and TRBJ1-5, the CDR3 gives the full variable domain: SQTIHQWPATLVQPVGSPLSLECTVEGTSNPNLYWYRQAAGRGLQLLFYSVGIGQISSEVPQNLSASRPQDRQFILSSKKLLLSDSGFYLCAWSRAGTGNQPQHFGDGTRLSIL.